This T cell receptor (beta chain) was captured in a study of cytomegalovirus exposure and HLA in healthy donors. Study summary: Inside one of the first data releases sat tens of millions of unique TCRs taken from HLA-typed donors. Study-level points and caveats: Rare TCR sequences predominated, though certain public TCRs were found in many donors. After further analysis at a later stage, under 20,000 TCR beta sequences were associated with HLA alleles at 0.05 false discovery rate.

In the PCR, 60 Vbeta and 13 Jbeta primers were used. Assay: immunoSEQ multiplex PCR; the TCRdb copy retains only in-frame clones and omits some. The top ten clones hold roughly 0.098% of a sample with over 150,000 clones, 82% of them seen once. This clone was seen only once. Antigen specificity is unknown. The material sequenced was PBMCs. The source of this sequence is a boy younger than 10 in good health and CMV-seronegative.

CDR3 nucleotides: TGTGCCAGCAGCCATCAGGGCTTGGCCAAAAACATTCAGTACTTC. Translation gives CASSHQGLAKNIQYF. The chain joins TRBV5-4 to TRBJ2-4; a weak D match, TRBD1 (5 bases). The V end was cut by 4 bases, the J end by 1 base, with 12 bases between. The germline gives CDR1 SGHNT, CDR2 YYREEE (reference sequence). CDR3 length equals 15 residues.